This entry features one TCR beta chain sequence. Its specificity is unknown. Making the TCR beta libraries involved quantitative 5'-RACE with molecular barcodes. TCRdb called the 5' RACE reads again in MiXCR, with one record for every CDR3 protein. The data show about 320,000 distinct CDR3 sequences, with roughly 11% seen just once and about 10% held by the top ten. The data belong to a study of CD8 T cells in ankylosing spondylitis. Study-wide results and limits: Within peripheral blood, clones linked to disease were CD8+ and relatively rare. There were earlier reports of some motif variants in reactive arthritis synovial fluid and blood. Disease-linked clones reportedly showed significant enrichment in matched ankylosing spondylitis synovial fluid.

V was shortened by 5 bases and J by 0 bases, with 14 bases between the two germline ends. Germline V gene sequence: CDR1 SGHRS, CDR2 YFSETQ. There are 16 residues in the CDR3. The sequence derives from a female donor with ankylosing spondylitis or in good health (not recorded which). V gene TRBV5-1 combines with J gene TRBJ1-4; D is ambiguous. Sequencing was done on a sample of blood, either unsorted or a sorted T cell fraction (not recorded which). In DNA form, the CDR3 reads TGCGCCAGCAGACCTTTGGTGTCCTCAACTAATGAAAAACTGTTTTTT. This encodes CASRPLVSSTNEKLFF.